One and the same sample provided the 22 T cell receptor beta chains below, sequenced in a study of shared clonotypes between healthy human individuals. Assay used: immunoSEQ multiplex PCR; TCRdb lists only in-frame clones, some missing. The repertoire holds hundreds of thousands of clones, with roughly four fifths as singletons. Sequencing was done on a sample of PBMCs. All receptors derive from a woman between 40 and 55 years old in good health. Some clones in this sample may be carry-over from other donors' samples.

The chain combines TRBV18 with TRBJ2-2, with D perhaps TRBD1 (5 bases). The germline V gene has CDR1 KGHSH and CDR2 LQKENI. The CDR3 contains 16 residues. V lost 4 bases and J 4 bases, leaving 16 bases between the germline ends. The chain's CDR3 is CASSLAQGYGTGELFF. The CDR3 DNA reads as TGTGCCAGCTCACTCGCTCAGGGTTACGGCACCGGGGAGCTGTTTTTT.

In this sample, this clone turned up once. CDR3 DNA sequence: TGTGCCAGCAGTGAATGGCGGGGTACCGACGAGCAGTACTTC. This translates into CASSEWRGTDEQYF. The V and J genes are TRBV25-1 and TRBJ2-7; weak D call: TRBD2 (6 bases). V was shortened by 1 base and J by 5 bases, with 12 bases between the two germline ends. Germline-derived CDR1 and CDR2 are MGHDK and SYGVNS. This CDR3 region has 14 residues.

The chain uses TRBV5-6 and TRBJ2-7; D unclear. Germline CDR1 and CDR2: SGHDT and YYEEEE. The V gene lost 0 bases and the J gene lost 0 bases, with 10 bases spanning the gap. The CDR3 consists of 15 residues. The CDR3 DNA follows: TGTGCCAGCAGCTTGGCCTCTGCGCTCTCCTACGAGCAGTACTTC. It encodes CASSLASALSYEQYF.

This sequence joins TRBV14 and TRBJ2-5; D uncertain. Germline-derived CDR1 and CDR2 are SGHDN and FVKESK. The CDR3 length is 12 residues. The V and J ends lost 4 bases and 3 bases respectively, with 6 bases between them. The CDR3 sequence is CASSRGKETQYF. The CDR3 DNA reads TGTGCCAGCAGCCGTGGTAAAGAGACCCAGTACTTC.

This clone was detected many times. This chain links TRBV6-4 with TRBJ2-2; D unresolved. The CDR3 runs 16 residues. Germline V gene lookup returns CDR1 MRHNA and CDR2 SNTAGT. Trimming took off 0 bases at V and 5 bases at J, with 13 bases between the two ends. The DNA of the CDR3 is TGTGCCAGCAGTGACTCCCACACCAAGGAAACCGGGGAGCTGTTTTTT. Translated: CASSDSHTKETGELFF.

CDR3 amino acids: CATSPSGRAYEQYF. CDR3 coding DNA: TGTGCCACCAGCCCTAGCGGGAGGGCCTACGAGCAGTACTTC. This chain joins TRBV15 and TRBJ2-7, with TRBD2 matching 12 bases. This CDR3 is 14 amino acids long. Looked up from germline, CDR1 is LNHNV and CDR2 is YYDKDF (reference sequence). With V trimmed by 5 bases and J by 2 bases, 1 base remained unmatched.

The CDR3 sequence is CASSEMPTSGGGDTQYF. The CDR3 coding sequence is TGTGCCAGCAGTGAAATGCCCACTAGTGGTGGAGGCGATACGCAGTATTTT. The chain joins TRBV6-1 to TRBJ2-3; the D gene is possibly TRBD2 (5 bases). Trimming left V 2 bases short and J 6 bases short, with 21 bases between. The CDR3 contains 17 residues. Germline V CDR1 and CDR2: MNHNS, SASEGT.

The V and J genes are TRBV11-1 and TRBJ2-5; TRBD1 aligns across 10 bases. Germline CDR1 SGHAT, CDR2 FQDESV (reference sequence). V lost 5 bases, J lost 4 bases, and 7 bases stayed unmatched. The CDR3 extends over 15 amino acids. For the CDR3, the DNA is TGTGCCAGCAGCCCGACAGGGGGCTGGAGAGAGACCCAGTACTTC. Translation: CASSPTGGWRETQYF.

V gene TRBV7-9 combines with J gene TRBJ1-1; weak D call: TRBD1 (5 bases). CDR1 and CDR2 (germline): SEHNR, FQNEAQ (reference sequence). V lost 2 bases and J 0 bases, leaving 19 bases between the germline ends. The CDR3 has 18 residues. The CDR3 bases are TGTGCCAGCAGCTTAACCAGGATGCAGAGCAGGGTGAACACTGAAGCTTTCTTT. The encoded protein is CASSLTRMQSRVNTEAFF.

The V and J genes are TRBV18 and TRBJ1-5; 10 positions agree with TRBD1. CDR1 KGHSH and CDR2 LQKENI come from the germline V gene. The CDR3 extends over 16 amino acids. V was pared by 2 bases and J by 2 bases, with 3 bases of the junction left unmatched. In nucleotides, the CDR3 is TGTGCCAGCTCACCATCAGGGACAGGGGGCAATCAGCCCCAGCATTTT. As protein: CASSPSGTGGNQPQHF. Full variable domain (remainder filled in from reference TRBV18 and TRBJ1-5): NAGVMQNPRHLVRRRGQEARLRCSPMKGHSHVYWYRQLPEEGLKFMVYLQKENIIDESGMPKERFSAEFPKEGPSILRIQQVVRGDSAAYFCASSPSGTGGNQPQHFGDGTRLSIL.

The CDR3 coding sequence is TGCGCCAGCAGCTTGAGTGGGGGAGGGCCCCTGGATACGCAGTATTTT. Protein product: CASSLSGGGPLDTQYF. The chain links TRBV5-1 to TRBJ2-3, with TRBD2 matching 7 bases. Germline CDR1 reads SGHRS; CDR2 reads YFSETQ. V lost 1 base to trimming and J lost 6 bases; unmatched junction nucleotides: 11. The CDR3 is 16 residues long.

This sequence joins TRBV18 and TRBJ2-3; 12 bases are shared with TRBD2. The CDR3 totals 15 residues. The junction had 4 bases not matched to a gene; V was cut back by 6 bases and J by 3 bases. Germline CDR1 reads KGHSH; CDR2 reads LQKENI. This chain's CDR3 is CASSLTSGRTDTQYF. In DNA, the CDR3 is TGTGCCAGCTCGCTTACTAGCGGGAGGACAGATACGCAGTATTTT.

The genes are TRBV2 and TRBJ2-2, with 10 bases aligning to TRBD2. The germline V gene encodes CDR1 SNHLY and CDR2 FYNNEI. This CDR3 contains 15 residues. Trimming cost V 4 bases and J 4 bases; bases outside gene matches: 3. DNA of the CDR3: TGTGCCAGCAGTGGGACTAGCGGAACCACCGGGGAGCTGTTTTTT. It codes for CASSGTSGTTGELFF.

V is TRBV6-1 and J is TRBJ1-1, with a tentative D call TRBD1 (6 bases). This CDR3 is built from 12 residues. The ends were cut back, 5 bases at V and 6 bases at J, with 10 bases in the middle. Germline values: CDR1 MNHNS, CDR2 SASEGT. In DNA form, the CDR3 reads TGTGCCAGCAGTCGGGACACCGCTGAAGCTTTCTTT. As protein: CASSRDTAEAFF.

J is TRBJ2-7 and V is TRBV11-2, with 7 nucleotides matching TRBD1. This CDR3 has 15 residues. The V segment lost 5 bases and the J segment 1 base; nucleotides outside the gene matches: 8. In germline, CDR1 is SGHAT, CDR2 FQNNGV. CDR3 sequence reads: CASSNMGQLSYEQYF. The CDR3 coding sequence is TGTGCCAGCAGCAACATGGGACAGCTATCCTACGAGCAGTACTTC.

This clone was seen many times. At the DNA level, this CDR3 is encoded by other sequences in the same sample as well. This rearrangement joins TRBV28 to TRBJ2-7; D gene uncertain. CDR3 length: 12 amino acids. Trimming pared 3 bases from V and 3 bases from J, leaving 6 bases between. Germline V CDR1 and CDR2: MDHEN, SYDVKM. In DNA, the CDR3 is TGTGCCAGCAGTTTTCGTCGCTACGAGCAGTACTTC. Its protein is CASSFRRYEQYF.

J is TRBJ2-3 and V is TRBV18, with D maybe TRBD1 (6 bases). Deletions cut 6 bases from V and 2 bases from J, with 15 bases between. Germline V gene lookup returns CDR1 KGHSH and CDR2 LQKENI. This CDR3 comprises 15 residues. The CDR3 coding sequence is TGTGCCAGCTCCCAAGCAGGGGTGGTCACAGATACGCAGTATTTT. Translating gives CASSQAGVVTDTQYF. Combining the CDR3 with reference TRBV18 and TRBJ2-3 gives the whole variable domain NAGVMQNPRHLVRRRGQEARLRCSPMKGHSHVYWYRQLPEEGLKFMVYLQKENIIDESGMPKERFSAEFPKEGPSILRIQQVVRGDSAAYFCASSQAGVVTDTQYFGPGTRLTVL.

This chain uses TRBV11-2 with TRBJ2-1; D is perhaps TRBD1 (5 bases). The CDR3 contains 15 residues. Germline loops: CDR1 SGHAT, CDR2 FQNNGV. V shed 0 bases and J shed 12 bases, with 18 bases lying between them. This chain's CDR3 is CASSLEGRVERRQFF. The CDR3, as DNA: TGTGCCAGCAGCTTAGAAGGCAGGGTGGAAAGGCGGCAGTTCTTC. Filled out from reference TRBV11-2 and TRBJ2-1, the complete variable domain reads EAGVAQSPRYKIIEKRQSVAFWCNPISGHATLYWYQQILGQGPKLLIQFQNNGVVDDSQLPKDRFSAERLKGVDSTLKIQPAKLEDSAVYLCASSLEGRVERRQFFGPGTRLTVL.

The J gene is TRBJ1-2, the V gene TRBV19; D might be TRBD1 (6 bases). V was shortened by 0 bases and J by 4 bases, with 12 bases between the two germline ends. There are 15 residues in the CDR3. Germline CDR1 LNHDA, CDR2 SQIVND (reference sequence). CDR3 nucleotides: TGTGCCAGTAGTATAGATTCGGCAGGGGCCTATGGCTACACCTTC. This codes for CASSIDSAGAYGYTF.

Worth noting for this clone: A much larger clonotype is one base distant, so this may be a read error. The rearrangement joins TRBV7-9 to TRBJ2-5; tentative D call: TRBD2 (6 bases). The CDR3 loop spans 14 amino acids. V dropped 4 bases and J dropped 5 bases, with 14 bases sitting between them. The germline V gene encodes CDR1 SEHNR and CDR2 FQNEAQ (reference sequence). The CDR3 is CASSSVGGVETQYF. The CDR3 nucleotides are TGTGCCAGCAGCTCGGTGGGGGGAGTGGAGACCCAGTACTTC.

The V and J genes are TRBV6-6 and TRBJ1-5; D gene unclear. CDR3 size: 13 residues. Per the germline V gene, CDR1 is MNHNY and CDR2 is SVGAGI (reference sequence). Trimming removed 2 bases at V and 6 bases at J, with 8 bases between. The CDR3 DNA is TGTGCCAGCAGTTACCAGAGGGCTCAGCCCCAGCATTTT. This sequence encodes CASSYQRAQPQHF.

The genes are TRBV4-1 and TRBJ2-5; 9 bases are shared with TRBD2. This CDR3 contains 16 residues. V lost 1 base and J lost 1; bases outside the gene matches: 4. Looked up from germline, CDR1 is MGHRA and CDR2 is YSYEKL. CDR3 DNA: TGCGCCAGCAGCCAAGCGGCTAGCGGGGCCCAAGAGACCCAGTACTTC. It is translated as CASSQAASGAQETQYF.